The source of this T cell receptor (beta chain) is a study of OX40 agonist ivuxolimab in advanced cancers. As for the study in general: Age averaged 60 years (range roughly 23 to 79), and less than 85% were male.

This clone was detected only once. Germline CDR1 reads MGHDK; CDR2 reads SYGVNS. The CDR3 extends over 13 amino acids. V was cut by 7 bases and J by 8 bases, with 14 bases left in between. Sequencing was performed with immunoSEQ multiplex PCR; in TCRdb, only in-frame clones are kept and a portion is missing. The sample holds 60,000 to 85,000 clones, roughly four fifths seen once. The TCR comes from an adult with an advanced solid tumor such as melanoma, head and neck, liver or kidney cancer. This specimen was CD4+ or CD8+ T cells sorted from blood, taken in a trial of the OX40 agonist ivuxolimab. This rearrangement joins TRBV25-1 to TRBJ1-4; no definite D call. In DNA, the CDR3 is TGTGCCAGCACCCGGGGAGTTAGGGAAAAACTGTTTTTT. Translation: CASTRGVREKLFF.